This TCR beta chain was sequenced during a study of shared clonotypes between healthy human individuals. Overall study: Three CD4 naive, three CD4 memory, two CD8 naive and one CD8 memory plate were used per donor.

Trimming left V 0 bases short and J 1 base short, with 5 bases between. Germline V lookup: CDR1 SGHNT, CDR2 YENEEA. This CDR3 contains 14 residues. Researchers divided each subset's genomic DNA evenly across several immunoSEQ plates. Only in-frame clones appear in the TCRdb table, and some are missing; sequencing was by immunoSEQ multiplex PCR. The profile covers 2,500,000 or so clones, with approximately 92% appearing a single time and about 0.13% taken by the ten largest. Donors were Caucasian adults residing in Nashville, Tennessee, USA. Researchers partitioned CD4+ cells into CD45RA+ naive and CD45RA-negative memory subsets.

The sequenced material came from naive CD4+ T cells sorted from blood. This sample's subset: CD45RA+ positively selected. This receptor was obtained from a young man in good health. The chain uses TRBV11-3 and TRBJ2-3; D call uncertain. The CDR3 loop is CASSLDPRTDTQYF. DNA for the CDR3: TGTGCCAGCAGCTTAGATCCCCGCACAGATACGCAGTATTTT.